A single sample gave rise to the 30 T cell receptor beta chains below, sequenced in a study of shared clonotypes between healthy human individuals. Sequenced by immunoSEQ multiplex PCR; TCRdb stores in-frame clones only, minus some. The sample has under 1 million clones, approximately 92% seen once. Positive CCR7 selection of CD45RO-negative cells yielded the naive CD8 cells, and terminally differentiated effector memory CD45RA+ cells were excluded. The sample was naive CD8+ T cells sorted from blood. These receptors were collected from a man aged 30 to 45 in good health.

The chain couples TRBV7-6 to TRBJ1-3; the D is unclear. V was trimmed by 5 bases and J by 0 bases, leaving 14 bases between them. The CDR3 is made up of 16 amino acids. Germline V lookup: CDR1 SGHVS, CDR2 FNYEAQ. The CDR3 region has the DNA TGTGCCAGCAGCCCTCATATGGGAAGCTCTGGAAACACCATATATTTT. This codes for CASSPHMGSSGNTIYF.

The chain joins TRBV30 to TRBJ2-5, with D hard to call. This CDR3 is built from 12 residues. V was shortened by 1 base and J by 5 bases, with 8 bases between the two germline ends. The germline CDR1 and CDR2 sequences are GTSNPN and SVGIG (reference sequence). CDR3 loop: CAWSEGWETQYF. CDR3 coding DNA: TGTGCCTGGAGTGAAGGATGGGAGACCCAGTACTTC.

The chain joins TRBV28 to TRBJ2-5, with TRBD2 identical over 7 bases. Per the germline V gene, CDR1 is MDHEN and CDR2 is SYDVKM. The CDR3 loop spans 15 amino acids. The V segment lost 1 base and the J segment 3 bases; nucleotides outside the gene matches: 5. This CDR3 reads CASSLYGGSKETQYF. CDR3 in DNA: TGTGCCAGCAGTTTATACGGGGGGTCCAAAGAGACCCAGTACTTC. Supplemented by reference TRBV28 and TRBJ2-5, the full variable domain reads DVKVTQSSRYLVKRTGEKVFLECVQDMDHENMFWYRQDPGLGLRLIYFSYDVKMKEKGDIPEGYSVSREKKERFSLILESASTNQTSMYLCASSLYGGSKETQYFGPGTRLLVL.

This clone came up once. The V call is TRBV9, the J call TRBJ2-5; 7 nucleotides agree with TRBD2. The CDR3 length is 15 residues. V shed 0 bases and J 1 base; nucleotides not matched to a gene: 3. Germline-derived CDR1 and CDR2 are SGDLS and YYNGEE. CDR3: CASSVGGSVQETQYF. CDR3 DNA sequence: TGTGCCAGCAGCGTAGGCGGGAGTGTCCAAGAGACCCAGTACTTC. The entire variable domain, with the rest obtained from reference TRBV9 and TRBJ2-5, is as follows: DSGVTQTPKHLITATGQRVTLRCSPRSGDLSVYWYQQSLDQGLQFLIQYYNGEERAKGNILERFSAQQFPDLHSELNLSSLELGDSALYFCASSVGGSVQETQYFGPGTRLLVL.

This sequence joins TRBV29-1 and TRBJ1-4; possibly TRBD1 for D (5 bases). Looked up from germline, CDR1 is SQVTM and CDR2 is ANQGSEA. V was pared by 6 bases and J by 4 bases, with 15 bases between. The CDR3 totals 14 residues. The CDR3 region has the DNA TGCAGCGTGGACGTCAAGGGGATTAATGAAAAACTGTTTTTT. It is translated as CSVDVKGINEKLFF.

The chain carries TRBV10-3 and TRBJ2-7; TRBD1 matches 11 bases. Germline loops: CDR1 ENHRY, CDR2 SYGVKD. Trimming removed 11 bases from V and 4 bases from J; junction bases left unmatched: 13. The length of the CDR3 is 15 residues. The CDR3 sequence: CAGRHGQGASYEQYF. CDR3 sequence (DNA): TGTGCCGGCCGCCATGGACAGGGGGCCTCTTACGAGCAGTACTTC.

The gene calls are TRBV4-3 and TRBJ2-7; D is perhaps TRBD2 (6 bases). The CDR3 sequence is 16 residues long. Germline V lookup: CDR1 LGHNA, CDR2 YSLEER. V was trimmed by 1 base and J by 2 bases, leaving 15 bases between them. CDR3 in DNA: TGCGCCAGCAGCCAAGTTACGGGGGAACTCACCTACGAGCAGTACTTC. Protein sequence: CASSQVTGELTYEQYF.

The J gene is TRBJ2-2, the V gene TRBV6-6; unclear D gene. CDR3 size: 14 residues. V lost 5 bases and J lost 2, with 9 bases in between. From germline, CDR1 is MNHNY and CDR2 SVGAGI (reference sequence). As DNA, the CDR3 is TGTGCCAGCAGTGTTGGACCCAACACCGGGGAGCTGTTTTTT. It yields the protein CASSVGPNTGELFF.

V gene TRBV27 combines with J gene TRBJ2-3, with D maybe TRBD1 (6 bases). The CDR3 is 16 residues long. V lost 5 bases to trimming and J lost 1 base, with 16 bases between them. Germline CDR1 is MNHEY and CDR2 is SMNVEV (reference sequence). DNA of the CDR3: TGTGCCAGCAGTAGACAGGCGTTGGGCGGCACAGATACGCAGTATTTT. It is translated as CASSRQALGGTDTQYF.

Details on this clone: This same CDR3 is encoded by further DNA sequences in the sample. V and J are TRBV29-1 and TRBJ2-1, with D hard to call. The germline V gene has CDR1 SQVTM and CDR2 ANQGSEA. The length of the CDR3 is 13 residues. V was clipped by 1 base and J by 0 bases, with 4 bases between them. CDR3 sequence (DNA): TGCAGCGTTGAAGGTGGCTCCTACAATGAGCAGTTCTTC. It specifies CSVEGGSYNEQFF.

V is TRBV30 and J is TRBJ2-6; 8 nucleotides agree with TRBD1. Germline V gene data show CDR1 as GTSNPN and CDR2 as SVGIG (reference sequence). Losses at the gene ends were 0 bases for V and 3 bases for J; bases not matched to a gene: 4. The CDR3 sequence is 16 residues long. DNA for the CDR3: TGTGCCTGGAGTGTGTCCAGGGGGCATGGGGCCAACGTCCTGACTTTC. Translating gives CAWSVSRGHGANVLTF.

CDR3 coding DNA: TGTGCCAGCAGTCAAGAGGGGGGGCGCGGTCCTTACAATGAGCAGTTCTTC. This sequence encodes CASSQEGGRGPYNEQFF. V is TRBV6-4 and J is TRBJ2-1, with D perhaps matching TRBD2 (7 bases). This CDR3 comprises 17 residues. Trimming removed 5 bases from V and 4 bases from J, with 21 bases in between. CDR1 is MRHNA and CDR2 is SNTAGT in the germline V gene.

V is TRBV9 and J is TRBJ1-5, with 7 bases lining up with TRBD1. After removal of 3 bases from V and 6 bases from J, the junction contained 6 bases not matched to a gene. Germline V gives CDR1 SGDLS, CDR2 YYNGEE. This CDR3 is 14 amino acids long. The CDR3 region has the DNA TGTGCCAGCAGCGCCACAGGGGTGGGTCAGCCCCAGCATTTT. It is translated as CASSATGVGQPQHF. Based on the CDR3 plus reference TRBV9 and TRBJ1-5, the full variable domain is DSGVTQTPKHLITATGQRVTLRCSPRSGDLSVYWYQQSLDQGLQFLIQYYNGEERAKGNILERFSAQQFPDLHSELNLSSLELGDSALYFCASSATGVGQPQHFGDGTRLSIL.

This chain uses TRBV6-6 with TRBJ2-5; TRBD1 matches 9 bases. The V gene end was trimmed by 2 bases and the J gene end by 5 bases; junction bases not matched to a gene: 3. Germline V gene sequence: CDR1 MNHNY, CDR2 SVGAGI (reference sequence). The CDR3 is made up of 14 amino acids. CDR3: CASSYTGGSETQYF. CDR3 nucleotide sequence: TGTGCCAGCAGTTACACAGGGGGCTCTGAGACCCAGTACTTC.

Points on this clone: Additional DNA sequences in this sample encode the identical CDR3. The rearrangement joins TRBV13 to TRBJ2-3, with D unresolved. This CDR3 spans 13 amino acids. V was pared by 3 bases and J by 3 bases, with 7 bases between. Germline CDR1 is PRHDT and CDR2 is FYEKMQ (reference sequence). CDR3 in DNA: TGTGCCAGCAGCTTCCGTGGTACAGATACGCAGTATTTT. The encoded protein is CASSFRGTDTQYF.

V and J are TRBV10-2 and TRBJ2-2; a possible D gene is TRBD2 (5 bases). Trimming left V 1 base short and J 3 bases short, with 9 bases between. The CDR3 is 15 residues long. Germline V gene sequence: CDR1 WSHSY, CDR2 SAAADI. CDR3 in DNA: TGCGCCAGCAGTGAGTGGGAGAGGGACACCGGGGAGCTGTTTTTT. Translation gives CASSEWERDTGELFF.

The chain is built from TRBV27 and TRBJ1-5; tentatively, D is TRBD1 (5 bases). CDR3 length: 15 amino acids. Trimming took 5 bases from V and 2 from J, leaving 13 bases between them. Germline lookup yields CDR1 MNHEY and CDR2 SMNVEV (reference sequence). CDR3 DNA: TGTGCCAGCAGTACCCGGTGGGGGGGCAATCAGCCCCAGCATTTT. Its translation: CASSTRWGGNQPQHF.

The chain recombines TRBV27 with TRBJ1-2, with TRBD1 as a possible D gene (5 bases). This CDR3 spans 15 amino acids. Trimming pared 6 bases from V and 5 bases from J, leaving 19 bases between. Per germline, CDR1 MNHEY and CDR2 SMNVEV (reference sequence). The CDR3 here is CASSTVGAFGYGYTF. DNA for the CDR3: TGTGCCAGCAGCACCGTCGGGGCGTTTGGTTATGGCTACACCTTC.

The rearrangement links TRBV9 to TRBJ1-2; the match to TRBD1 covers 10 bases. V shed 4 bases, J shed 5 bases, and the junction held 11 bases outside the gene matches. There are 16 residues in the CDR3. Germline CDR1 is SGDLS and CDR2 is YYNGEE. The CDR3 loop is CASSTGTGALRYGYTF. The DNA of the CDR3 is TGTGCCAGCAGCACCGGGACAGGGGCGCTGCGGTATGGCTACACCTTC.

The CDR3 sequence is CASSQPVGQETQYF. The CDR3 bases are TGTGCCAGCAGCCAACCCGTAGGACAAGAGACCCAGTACTTC. The chain is built from TRBV7-6 and TRBJ2-5; D not certain. Germline V gene lookup returns CDR1 SGHVS and CDR2 FNYEAQ. The CDR3 loop spans 14 amino acids. V dropped 5 bases and J dropped 2 bases, with 12 bases sitting between them.

This chain links TRBV4-1 with TRBJ2-1; 12 bases agree with TRBD2. CDR1 is MGHRA, CDR2 YSYEKL, per germline. CDR3 length: 16 amino acids. Trimming at V came to 4 bases and at J to 8 bases, leaving 9 bases not matched to a gene. Here the CDR3 DNA reads TGCGCCAGCAGCCTGCGAGGACTAGCGGGGTCGGATGAGCAGTTCTTC. As protein: CASSLRGLAGSDEQFF.

This chain joins TRBV27 and TRBJ1-2; no definite D call. CDR3 size: 14 residues. Trimming pared 3 bases from V and 5 bases from J, leaving 13 bases between. Germline V CDR1 and CDR2: MNHEY, SMNVEV (reference sequence). CDR3 coding DNA: TGTGCCAGCAGTTTGAATGGACTACGATATGGCTACACCTTC. This translates into CASSLNGLRYGYTF.

The V gene is TRBV30, the J gene TRBJ2-3; 10 bases map to TRBD2. The CDR3 consists of 15 residues. Per the germline V gene, CDR1 is GTSNPN and CDR2 is SVGIG (reference sequence). J gave up 2 bases and V 4 bases, and 6 bases lay outside the gene matches. CDR3 sequence reads: CAWKHGLAATDTQYF. The CDR3, as DNA: TGTGCCTGGAAGCATGGACTAGCGGCCACAGATACGCAGTATTTT. The full variable domain, rest sourced from reference TRBV30 and TRBJ2-3, is SQTIHQWPATLVQPVGSPLSLECTVEGTSNPNLYWYRQAAGRGLQLLFYSVGIGQISSEVPQNLSASRPQDRQFILSSKKLLLSDSGFYLCAWKHGLAATDTQYFGPGTRLTVL.

Details on this clone: This sample includes further DNA sequences coding for the same CDR3. The chain links TRBV27 to TRBJ2-7, with TRBD2 matching 10 bases. The CDR3 spans 14 residues. Germline V CDR1 and CDR2: MNHEY, SMNVEV (reference sequence). Germline trimming cut 2 bases from V and 4 bases from J; bases unmatched to any gene: 2. DNA for the CDR3: TGTGCCAGCAGTTTACTAGCGGGAGTGTACGAGCAGTACTTC. Protein product: CASSLLAGVYEQYF.

DNA for the CDR3: TGTGCCAGCAGCAGCACATGGGGACAGGGCAATGAAAAACTGTTTTTT. Protein sequence: CASSSTWGQGNEKLFF. The chain joins TRBV7-9 to TRBJ1-4; TRBD1 matches 9 bases. This CDR3 has 16 residues. Looked up from germline, CDR1 is SEHNR and CDR2 is FQNEAQ (reference sequence). V was pared by 5 bases and J by 5 bases, with 9 bases of the junction left unmatched.

The chain joins TRBV19 to TRBJ2-6; D might be TRBD1 (6 bases). V gave up 8 bases and J gave up 2 bases, with 13 bases separating them. CDR3 length: 15 residues. Germline loops: CDR1 LNHDA, CDR2 SQIVND (reference sequence). The CDR3 here is CASEGVGPGANVLTF. The CDR3 coding sequence is TGTGCCAGTGAGGGGGTTGGGCCTGGGGCCAACGTCCTGACTTTC.

The chain combines TRBV4-1 with TRBJ2-3, with 11 bases matching TRBD2. The CDR3 is made up of 17 amino acids. Trimming took 2 bases from V and 4 from J; bases not matched to a gene: 8. In germline, CDR1 is MGHRA, CDR2 YSYEKL. The CDR3 sequence is CASSQYQTSGMADTQYF. CDR3 nucleotides: TGCGCCAGCAGCCAATATCAGACTAGCGGGATGGCAGATACGCAGTATTTT.

The chain employs TRBV6-5 and TRBJ1-5, with a weak D call TRBD1 (5 bases). The V gene lost 4 bases and the J gene lost 7 bases, with 14 bases spanning the gap. The germline V gene has CDR1 MNHEY and CDR2 SVGAGI. The CDR3 length is 14 residues. CDR3 nucleotide sequence: TGTGCCAGCAGTTGGGGGGGAGTAGGGCAGCCCCAGCATTTT. This encodes CASSWGGVGQPQHF.

V is TRBV27 and J is TRBJ2-1; 7 bases match TRBD1. V was pared by 5 bases and J by 5 bases, with 15 bases of the junction left unmatched. The CDR3 runs to 17 residues. Germline V gene lookup returns CDR1 MNHEY and CDR2 SMNVEV (reference sequence). As DNA, the CDR3 is TGTGCCAGCAGTCCCCTTCGGACAGGAAGAATACACAATGAGCAGTTCTTC. This gives the protein CASSPLRTGRIHNEQFF.

This chain connects TRBV25-1 to TRBJ2-7; a possible D gene is TRBD1 (5 bases). V was cut by 4 bases and J by 2 bases, with 15 bases left in between. This CDR3 is 15 amino acids long. Germline loops: CDR1 MGHDK, CDR2 SYGVNS. CDR3 sequence (DNA): TGTGCCAGCAGTGTAGGGGTGGGCGGCGCCTACGAGCAGTACTTC. Translated: CASSVGVGGAYEQYF.